The rows below give T cell receptor beta chains drawn from one sample of a study of blood T cell repertoires in COVID-19. TCRdb's copy holds only in-frame clones and misses some; the assay was immunoSEQ multiplex PCR. The sample has 350,000 to 400,000 clones, approximately 90% seen once. Sequencing was performed on PBMCs or T cells enriched from blood (not recorded which). These receptors came from a man in his late teens or twenties who had recovered from COVID-19. CDR3s include the opening cysteine and the closing phenylalanine or tryptophan. D genes are given only for firm matches. Some rows have no size entry. The others give once, few or many, or a class for an expanded clone.

>TRBD1|TRBJ1-2|-|TRBV7-9|15
TGTGCCAGCAGCTCCCGGGACAGGGGAGACTATGGCTACACCTTC
CASSSRDRGDYGYTF
>-|TRBJ1-2|-|TRBV19|12
TGTGCCAGTAGTATCCAGTGGTATGGCTACACCTTC
CASSIQWYGYTF
>-|TRBJ1-4|-|TRBV2|22
TGTGCCAGCAGTGAAGCGCTTCTGGGACTTCTTGGCCGCACGAACGGGGACGAAAAACTGTTTTTT
CASSEALLGLLGRTNGDEKLFF
>-|TRBJ1-5|-|TRBV30|13
TGTGCCTGGAGTGTACAGGGCGTTCAGCCCCAGCATTTT
CAWSVQGVQPQHF
>TRBD1|TRBJ1-1|-|TRBV7-9|16
TGTGCCAGCAGCCCGAGGACAGGGGGTTTGGGCACTGAAGCTTTCTTT
CASSPRTGGLGTEAFF
>TRBD1|TRBJ2-1|-|TRBV27|15
TGTGCCAGCATACTCTCCTACTCAGGGGGCAATGAGCAGTTCTTC
CASILSYSGGNEQFF
>TRBD1|TRBJ1-5|-|TRBV7-9|14
TGTGCCAGCAGCTTTGGACAGGGTGATCAGCCCCAGCATTTT
CASSFGQGDQPQHF
>TRBD1|TRBJ1-1|-|TRBV7-8|16
TGTGCCAGCAGCTTAGGTGCAGGGGGCGAGAGCGCTGAAGCTTTCTTT
CASSLGAGGESAEAFF
>TRBD2|TRBJ2-1|-|TRBV9|16
TGTGCCAGCAGCGTAGGTGGGACTAGCGGCTACAATGAGCAGTTCTTC
CASSVGGTSGYNEQFF
>TRBD2|TRBJ2-2|-|TRBV10-3|16
TGTGCCATCAGTGGATCACTAGCGGGGAACACCGGGGAGCTGTTTTTT
CAISGSLAGNTGELFF
>TRBD1|TRBJ1-2|-|TRBV19|13
TGTGCCAGTAGTATAGATCGGGACAGGGGCTACACCTTC
CASSIDRDRGYTF
>-|TRBJ1-1|-|TRBV9|14
TGTGCCAGCAGCAGACGAGGATTTAACACTGAAGCTTTCTTT
CASSRRGFNTEAFF
>-|TRBJ2-7|-|TRBV18|14
TGTGCCAGCTCACCCGCCGAGGGTAGGAACGAGCAGTACTTC
CASSPAEGRNEQYF
>-|TRBJ2-7|-|TRBV7-9|16
TGTGCCAGCAGCTTAATGGGGGGGCCTGCAACCTACGAGCAGTACTTC
CASSLMGGPATYEQYF
>TRBD2|TRBJ2-5|-|TRBV5-4|13
TGTGCCAGCAGCTTGCAAGCGGGGGAGACCCAGTACTTC
CASSLQAGETQYF
>-|TRBJ1-1|once|TRBV12-3/TRBV12-4|13
TGTGCCAGCAGTTTAGGTCCTTACAGTGAAGCTTTCTTT
CASSLGPYSEAFF
>TRBD2|TRBJ2-1|-|TRBV4-1|16
TGCGCCAGCAGCCGTAGCGGGGGGAACTTAGGGAATGAGCAGTTCTTC
CASSRSGGNLGNEQFF
>-|TRBJ1-5|once|TRBV19|15
TGTGCCAGTAGCCCGATGAGGACAGGCAATCAGCCCCAGCATTTT
CASSPMRTGNQPQHF
>TRBD1|TRBJ1-5|-|TRBV18|14
TGTGCCAGCTCACCGTCAGGGGGGAATCAGCCCCAGCATTTT
CASSPSGGNQPQHF
>TRBD2|TRBJ2-1|-|TRBV2|15
TGTGCCAGCAGTGAGAGACTAGCAGCCTACAATGAGCAGTTCTTC
CASSERLAAYNEQFF
>TRBD1|TRBJ2-4|-|TRBV18|15
TGTGCCAGCTCACATGAGGGACAGGGGGCGCCAGGTCAGTACTTC
CASSHEGQGAPGQYF
>TRBD1|TRBJ1-2|-|TRBV14|15
TGTGCCAGCAGCCAGATTACAGGGGGAAACTATGGCTACACCTTC
CASSQITGGNYGYTF
>TRBD1|TRBJ1-5|-|TRBV5-5|17
TGTGCCAGCAGTTCCGGGACAGGGACTTATAGCAATCAGCCCCAGCATTTT
CASSSGTGTYSNQPQHF